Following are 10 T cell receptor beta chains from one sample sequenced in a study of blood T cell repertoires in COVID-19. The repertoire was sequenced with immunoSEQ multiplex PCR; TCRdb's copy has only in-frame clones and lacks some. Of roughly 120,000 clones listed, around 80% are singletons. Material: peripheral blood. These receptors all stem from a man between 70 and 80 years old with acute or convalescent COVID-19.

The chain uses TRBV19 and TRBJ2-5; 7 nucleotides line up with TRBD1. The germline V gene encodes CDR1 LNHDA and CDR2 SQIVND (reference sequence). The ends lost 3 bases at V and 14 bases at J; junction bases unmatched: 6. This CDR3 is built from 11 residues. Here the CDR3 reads CASSIGDRPYF. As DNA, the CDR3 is TGTGCCAGTAGTATTGGGGACAGACCTTACTTC.

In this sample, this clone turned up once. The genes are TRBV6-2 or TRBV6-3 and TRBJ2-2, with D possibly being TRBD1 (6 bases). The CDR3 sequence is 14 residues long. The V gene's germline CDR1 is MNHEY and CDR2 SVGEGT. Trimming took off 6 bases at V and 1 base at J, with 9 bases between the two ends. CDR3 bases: TGTGCCAGCAGCTGGGACAAGAACACCGGGGAGCTGTTTTTT. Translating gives CASSWDKNTGELFF.

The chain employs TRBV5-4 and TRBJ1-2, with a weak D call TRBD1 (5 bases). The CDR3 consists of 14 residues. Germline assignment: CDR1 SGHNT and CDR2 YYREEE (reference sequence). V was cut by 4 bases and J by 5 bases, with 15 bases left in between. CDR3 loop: CASSLRLGEYGYTF. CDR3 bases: TGTGCCAGCAGCCTGAGGTTAGGGGAATATGGCTACACCTTC.

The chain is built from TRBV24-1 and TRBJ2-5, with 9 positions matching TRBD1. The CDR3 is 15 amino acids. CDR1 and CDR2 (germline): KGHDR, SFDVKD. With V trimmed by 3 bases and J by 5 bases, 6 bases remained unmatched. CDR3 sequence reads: CATSDIGDRVETQYF. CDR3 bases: TGTGCCACCAGTGATATTGGGGACAGGGTCGAGACCCAGTACTTC.

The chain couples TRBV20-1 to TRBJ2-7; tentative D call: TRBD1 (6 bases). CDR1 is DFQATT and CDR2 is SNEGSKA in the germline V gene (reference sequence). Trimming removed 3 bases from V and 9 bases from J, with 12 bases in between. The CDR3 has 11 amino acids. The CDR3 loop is CSASSRGLQYF. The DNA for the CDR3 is TGCAGTGCTAGCTCTAGGGGGTTGCAGTACTTC.

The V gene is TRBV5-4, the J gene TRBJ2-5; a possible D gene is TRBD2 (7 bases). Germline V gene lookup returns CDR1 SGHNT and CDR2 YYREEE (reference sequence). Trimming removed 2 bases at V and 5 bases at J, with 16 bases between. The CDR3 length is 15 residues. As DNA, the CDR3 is TGTGCCAGCAGCTTAGCTGGGGGGGCCCGTGAGACCCAGTACTTC. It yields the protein CASSLAGGARETQYF.

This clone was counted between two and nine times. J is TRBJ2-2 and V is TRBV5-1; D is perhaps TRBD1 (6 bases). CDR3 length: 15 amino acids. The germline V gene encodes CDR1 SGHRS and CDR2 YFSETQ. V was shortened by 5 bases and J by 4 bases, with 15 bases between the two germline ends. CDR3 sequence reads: CASRPRTATTGELFF. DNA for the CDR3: TGCGCCAGCAGACCTCGGACAGCTACCACCGGGGAGCTGTTTTTT. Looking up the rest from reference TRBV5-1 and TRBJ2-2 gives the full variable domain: KAGVTQTPRYLIKTRGQQVTLSCSPISGHRSVSWYQQTPGQGLQFLFEYFSETQRNKGNFPGRFSGRQFSNSRSEMNVSTLELGDSALYLCASRPRTATTGELFFGEGSRLTVL.

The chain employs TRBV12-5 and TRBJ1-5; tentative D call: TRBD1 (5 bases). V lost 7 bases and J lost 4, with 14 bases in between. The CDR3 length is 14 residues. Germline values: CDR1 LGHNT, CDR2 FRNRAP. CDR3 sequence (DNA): TGTGCTAGTGCCCCGGTCGGGGGGAATCAGCCCCAGCATTTT. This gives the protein CASAPVGGNQPQHF. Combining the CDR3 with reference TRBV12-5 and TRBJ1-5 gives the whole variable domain DARVTQTPRHKVTEMGQEVTMRCQPILGHNTVFWYRQTMMQGLELLAYFRNRAPLDDSGMPKDRFSAEMPDATLATLKIQPSEPRDSAVYFCASAPVGGNQPQHFGDGTRLSIL.

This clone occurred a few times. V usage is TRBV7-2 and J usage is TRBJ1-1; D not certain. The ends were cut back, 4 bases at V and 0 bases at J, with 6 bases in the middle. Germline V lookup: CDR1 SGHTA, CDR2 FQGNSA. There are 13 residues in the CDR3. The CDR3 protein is CASSSHMNTEAFF. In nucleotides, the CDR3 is TGTGCCAGCAGCTCGCACATGAACACTGAAGCTTTCTTT.

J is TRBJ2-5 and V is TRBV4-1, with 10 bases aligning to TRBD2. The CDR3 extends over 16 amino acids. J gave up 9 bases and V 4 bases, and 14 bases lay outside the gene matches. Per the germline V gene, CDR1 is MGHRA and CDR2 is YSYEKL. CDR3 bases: TGCGCCAGCAGCCCTAGAGGACTAGCGGCCCCCGGGTCCCAGTACTTC. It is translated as CASSPRGLAAPGSQYF.